Below, 22 T cell receptor beta chains from the same sample are listed, as sequenced in a study of vaccination and CD4 T cells after COVID-19. The treatment: approximately 9-day PBMC culture with coronavirus spike peptide pools or control peptides (ViraFEST assay). Before the COVID-19 pandemic (2011-2018), CD4+ T cells were obtained from the unexposed donor. Their target antigens are unknown. An Oncomine TCR Beta short-read assay was used to sequence the DNA from cultured CD4+ T cells. After culture, CD4+ T cells served as the source for genomic DNA extraction. MiXCR was run by TCRdb on the PCR reads, yielding one entry per CDR3 protein. The sample includes around 6,900 distinct CDR3 sequences, around 34% of them seen just once. Material: CD4+ T cells from blood, cultured in vitro. The receptors originated from a human donor in good health.

The CDR3 nucleotides are TGTGCCACCATGGGACTAGCGGGAGACGAGCAGTACTTC. Translated: CATMGLAGDEQYF. V is TRBV24-1 and J is TRBJ2-7; 14 bases fit TRBD2. The ends lost 8 bases at V and 5 bases at J; junction bases unmatched: 1. This CDR3 is built from 13 residues. Per germline, CDR1 KGHDR and CDR2 SFDVKD.

This chain uses TRBV19 with TRBJ2-2, with 7 bases matching TRBD2. This CDR3 has 16 residues. Germline trimming cut 7 bases from V and 1 base from J; bases unmatched to any gene: 9. Germline V gene sequence: CDR1 LNHDA, CDR2 SQIVND (reference sequence). CDR3: CASIPNRGVNTGELFF. The CDR3 nucleotides are TGTGCCAGTATCCCAAATCGGGGGGTGAACACCGGGGAGCTGTTTTTT.

The chain joins TRBV11-1 to TRBJ1-1; 7 positions match TRBD1. Trimming took 3 bases from V and 8 from J; bases not matched to a gene: 9. Germline values: CDR1 SGHAT, CDR2 FQDESV (reference sequence). The CDR3 is made up of 14 amino acids. The CDR3 DNA reads TGTGCCAGCAGCTTCAATACAGGGGATTGGGAAGCTTTCTTT. Translating it yields CASSFNTGDWEAFF. Filled out from reference TRBV11-1 and TRBJ1-1, the complete variable domain reads EAEVAQSPRYKITEKSQAVAFWCDPISGHATLYWYRQILGQGPELLVQFQDESVVDDSQLPKDRFSAERLKGVDSTLKIQPAELGDSAMYLCASSFNTGDWEAFFGQGTRLTVV.

This clonotype ranks as medium-sized. The V call is TRBV20-1, the J call TRBJ1-1; tentative D call: TRBD1 (5 bases). CDR3 length equals 12 residues. Trimming took 2 bases from V and 6 from J, leaving 10 bases between them. CDR1 is DFQATT and CDR2 is SNEGSKA in the germline V gene (reference sequence). As DNA, the CDR3 is TGCAGTGCTAGACAGGCGGGGGCTGAAGCTTTCTTT. Protein sequence: CSARQAGAEAFF.

This clonotype has just a few counts. V is TRBV29-1 and J is TRBJ2-4, with D tentatively TRBD2 (5 bases). Germline CDR1 SQVTM, CDR2 ANQGSEA. This CDR3 region has 13 residues. Between the trimmed V and J ends, which lost 3 bases and 2 bases, there was a span of 8 bases. As DNA, the CDR3 is TGCAGCGTTGACCCGGGGTCCAAAAACATTCAGTACTTC. Amino acid sequence: CSVDPGSKNIQYF.

V is TRBV20-1 and J is TRBJ2-1; 9 bases are shared with TRBD2. The CDR3 sequence is 16 residues long. V shed 1 base and J 3 bases; nucleotides not matched to a gene: 7. The V gene's germline CDR1 is DFQATT and CDR2 SNEGSKA (reference sequence). CDR3 coding DNA: TGCAGTGCTAGAGGAATGGTAGCGGGGGTCTACAATGAGCAGTTCTTC. Protein: CSARGMVAGVYNEQFF.

V and J are TRBV12-3 or TRBV12-4 and TRBJ2-7; D uncertain. V was trimmed by 3 bases and J by 3 bases, leaving 0 bases between them. The CDR3 spans 10 residues. CDR3 sequence reads: CASSFYEQYF. The CDR3 DNA is TGTGCCAGCAGTTTCTACGAGCAGTACTTC.

This clonotype was found a few times. This chain joins TRBV5-1 and TRBJ2-3, with D perhaps matching TRBD2 (6 bases). The germline V gene has CDR1 SGHRS and CDR2 YFSETQ. The CDR3 consists of 14 residues. V lost 4 bases, J lost 6 bases, and 15 bases lay in between. The DNA of the CDR3 is TGCGCCAGCAGCGTTGCGGGATCCGGGGATACGCAGTATTTT. This encodes CASSVAGSGDTQYF.

V is TRBV7-9 and J is TRBJ1-5, with TRBD1 identical over 10 bases. Germline V gene sequence: CDR1 SEHNR, CDR2 FQNEAQ (reference sequence). The CDR3 totals 14 residues. V lost 4 bases, J lost 6 bases, and 3 bases stayed unmatched. CDR3 coding DNA: TGTGCCAGCAGCTCCCGGGACAGGGGTCAGCCCCAGCATTTT. Residues: CASSSRDRGQPQHF.

The CDR3 DNA is TGTGCCAGCAGCCAGCTAGGGACCTACGAGCAGTACTTC. Amino acid sequence: CASSQLGTYEQYF. The J gene is TRBJ2-7, the V gene TRBV7-2; D uncertain. Germline CDR1 reads SGHTA; CDR2 reads FQGNSA. The CDR3 is 13 residues long. V was shortened by 5 bases and J by 2 bases, with 10 bases between the two germline ends.

V gene TRBV7-9 combines with J gene TRBJ2-1; D unclear. The length of the CDR3 is 14 residues. V was cut by 6 bases and J by 3 bases, with 12 bases left in between. Germline V CDR1 and CDR2: SEHNR, FQNEAQ (reference sequence). CDR3 protein: CASRKRVDYNEQFF. As DNA, the CDR3 is TGTGCCAGCAGGAAAAGGGTGGACTACAATGAGCAGTTCTTC.

This clonotype showed up just a few times. The rearrangement links TRBV7-9 to TRBJ1-1, with TRBD1 identical over 7 bases. Germline values: CDR1 SEHNR, CDR2 FQNEAQ (reference sequence). The length of the CDR3 is 17 residues. J lost 0 bases, V lost 5 bases, and 12 bases had no gene match. The CDR3 DNA reads TGTGCCAGCAGCCGCCGGGACAGTGGGGACGTGAACACTGAAGCTTTCTTT. Protein sequence: CASSRRDSGDVNTEAFF.

The chain carries TRBV19 and TRBJ2-6, with D perhaps matching TRBD1 (6 bases). Trimming pared 3 bases from V and 0 bases from J, leaving 9 bases between. The CDR3 covers 16 residues. The germline V gene has CDR1 LNHDA and CDR2 SQIVND (reference sequence). The CDR3 region is CASSMGQASGANVLTF. The CDR3, as DNA: TGTGCCAGTAGTATGGGACAAGCCTCTGGGGCCAACGTCCTGACTTTC.

This clonotype is labeled as medium-sized (0.01 to 0.1%). The chain employs TRBV27 and TRBJ1-5; D not certain. With 5 bases removed from V and 4 bases from J, the gap between germline ends came to 9 bases. Germline lookup yields CDR1 MNHEY and CDR2 SMNVEV (reference sequence). The CDR3 spans 13 residues. The CDR3 loop reads CASSPRVNQPQHF. The CDR3 region has the DNA TGTGCCAGCAGTCCAAGGGTTAATCAGCCCCAGCATTTT.

A few counts support this clonotype. CDR3 nucleotides: TGTGCCAGCAGTTACTCTGTGATGCGGACCGATACGCAGTATTTT. This gives the protein CASSYSVMRTDTQYF. V gene TRBV6-5 combines with J gene TRBJ2-3, with no clear D. Germline lookup yields CDR1 MNHEY and CDR2 SVGAGI. The CDR3 has 15 amino acids. The ends were cut back, 0 bases at V and 6 bases at J, with 13 bases in the middle.

The chain employs TRBV19 and TRBJ2-2; 7 bases fit TRBD1. The J segment lost 0 bases and the V segment lost 4 bases, leaving 5 bases of the junction unmatched. Germline CDR1 reads LNHDA; CDR2 reads SQIVND (reference sequence). The CDR3 consists of 16 residues. CDR3 sequence: CASSTLDRANTGELFF. In DNA form, the CDR3 reads TGTGCCAGTAGTACCCTAGACAGGGCGAACACCGGGGAGCTGTTTTTT.

The table lists this clonotype with a few counts. The chain combines TRBV11-3 with TRBJ1-1; D perhaps matches TRBD1 (6 bases). V was shortened by 5 bases and J by 0 bases, with 13 bases between the two germline ends. CDR1 and CDR2 (germline): SGHNT, YENEEA. The CDR3 runs to 15 residues. This CDR3 is CASSKTGMVNTEAFF. CDR3 nucleotides: TGTGCCAGCAGCAAAACAGGGATGGTGAACACTGAAGCTTTCTTT.

The CDR3 nucleotides read TGTGCCATGAATACAGGGGGCGCGTCTAGCGGGAGCCATGAGCAGTTCTTC. Encoded protein: CAMNTGGASSGSHEQFF. The genes are TRBV10-3 and TRBJ2-1, with a weak D call TRBD2 (10 bases). The CDR3 has 17 residues. With 9 bases removed from V and 8 bases from J, the gap between germline ends came to 29 bases. Germline V gives CDR1 ENHRY, CDR2 SYGVKD.

This clonotype is medium-sized in the sample. CDR3 sequence: CASSIIGNEQFF. CDR3 DNA: TGTGCCAGCAGTATTATAGGCAATGAGCAGTTCTTC. J is TRBJ2-1 and V is TRBV27; no clear D. The V gene lost 5 bases and the J gene lost 6 bases, with 8 bases spanning the gap. CDR3 size: 12 residues. Germline CDR1 MNHEY, CDR2 SMNVEV (reference sequence).

The V and J genes are TRBV7-2 and TRBJ2-7; D might be TRBD2 (5 bases). The CDR3 is made up of 12 amino acids. V was pared by 8 bases and J by 9 bases, with 17 bases between. From germline, CDR1 is SGHTA and CDR2 FQGNSA. The CDR3 bases are TGTGCCAGCTCGGGGTGGAAGCTGCCGCAGTACTTC. Encoded protein: CASSGWKLPQYF.

This clonotype is a singleton in its sample. The gene calls are TRBV2 and TRBJ2-1, with a tentative D call TRBD2 (6 bases). There are 14 residues in the CDR3. Trimming left V 6 bases short and J 3 bases short, with 12 bases between. Germline V gene data show CDR1 as SNHLY and CDR2 as FYNNEI. The CDR3 protein is CASSGSFFYNEQFF. The CDR3 DNA reads TGTGCCAGCAGCGGGAGTTTCTTCTACAATGAGCAGTTCTTC. The full variable domain, with the rest looked up from reference TRBV2 and TRBJ2-1, is EPEVTQTPSHQVTQMGQEVILRCVPISNHLYFYWYRQILGQKVEFLVSFYNNEISEKSEIFDDQFSVERPDGSNFTLKIRSTKLEDSAMYFCASSGSFFYNEQFFGPGTRLTVL.

CDR3 sequence: CSAAGEGLDEQYF. The CDR3 DNA follows: TGCAGTGCTGCCGGGGAGGGCCTAGACGAGCAGTACTTC. The chain uses TRBV20-1 and TRBJ2-7, with TRBD2 matching over 7 bases. The V and J ends lost 5 bases and 5 bases, in that order; junction bases with no gene match: 9. This CDR3 has 13 residues. Germline V gives CDR1 DFQATT, CDR2 SNEGSKA (reference sequence).